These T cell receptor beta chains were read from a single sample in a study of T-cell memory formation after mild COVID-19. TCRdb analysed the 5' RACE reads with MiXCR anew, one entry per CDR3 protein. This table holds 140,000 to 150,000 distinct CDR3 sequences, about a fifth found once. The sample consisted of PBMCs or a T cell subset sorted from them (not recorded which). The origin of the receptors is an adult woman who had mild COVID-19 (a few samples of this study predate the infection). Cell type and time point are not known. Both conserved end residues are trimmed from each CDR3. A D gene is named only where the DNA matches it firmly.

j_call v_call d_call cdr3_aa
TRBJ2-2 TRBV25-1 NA ASSAVGQRTGELF
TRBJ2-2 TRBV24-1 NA ATSDGVSGELF
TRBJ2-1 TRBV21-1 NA ASRPGQGARQF
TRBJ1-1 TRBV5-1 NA ASSPLWATGTEAF
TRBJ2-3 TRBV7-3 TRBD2 ASSLTFSGGGSTDTQY
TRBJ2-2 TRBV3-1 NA ASSQDRGITGELF
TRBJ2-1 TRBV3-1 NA ASSPHSTGANEQF
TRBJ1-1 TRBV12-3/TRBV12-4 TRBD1 ASNVQGAVTEAF
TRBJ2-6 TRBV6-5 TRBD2 ASSYERGRGSGANVLT
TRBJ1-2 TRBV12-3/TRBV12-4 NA ASSLMTGGPYGYT
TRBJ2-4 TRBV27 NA ASSPYGSSGNIQY
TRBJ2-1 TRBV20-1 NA SANSVGIVAF
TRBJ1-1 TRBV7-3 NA ASRRRGSDTEAF
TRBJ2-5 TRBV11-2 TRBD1 ASSIWTGGPQETQY
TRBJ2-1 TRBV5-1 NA ASSLGGDGNEQF
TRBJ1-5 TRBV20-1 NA SASVVINQPQH
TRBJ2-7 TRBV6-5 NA ASSYSHTTYEQY
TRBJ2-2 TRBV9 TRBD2 ASSPGGGSGTGELF
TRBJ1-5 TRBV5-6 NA ASSLRGTGRGPQH
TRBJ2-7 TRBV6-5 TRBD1 ASSYGSWDRDYEQY
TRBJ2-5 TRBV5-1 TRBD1 ASRTGTGQETQY
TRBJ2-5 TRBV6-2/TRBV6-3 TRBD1 ASSYVGTAQETQY
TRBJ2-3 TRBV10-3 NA AISESNSRGVREIDTQY
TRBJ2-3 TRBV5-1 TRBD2 ASSPGGSPSTDTQY
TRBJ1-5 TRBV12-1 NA ASSFYLNQPQH
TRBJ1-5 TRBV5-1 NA ASSPGLHSNQPQH
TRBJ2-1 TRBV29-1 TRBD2 SVDMTSGRLNEQF
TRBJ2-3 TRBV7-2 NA ASADSTDTQY
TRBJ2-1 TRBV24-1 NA ATSDHGTRNNEQF
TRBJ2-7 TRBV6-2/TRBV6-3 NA ASSYGRMAYEQY
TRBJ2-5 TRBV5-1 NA ASSLTSARQETQY
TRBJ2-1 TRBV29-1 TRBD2 SVEGQGLAQQF
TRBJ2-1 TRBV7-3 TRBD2 ASSLTSGGNNEQF
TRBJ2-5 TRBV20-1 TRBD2 SARDQLAGVETQY
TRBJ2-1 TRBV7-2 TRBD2 ASSTGLAGWQF
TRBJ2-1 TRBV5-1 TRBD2 ASSWGIAGGRNEQF
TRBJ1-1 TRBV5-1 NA ASSRDSHTEAF
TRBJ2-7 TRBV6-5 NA ASSFDPGSDEQY
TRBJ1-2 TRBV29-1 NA SVAKGTTNYGYT
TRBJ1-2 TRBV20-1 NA SAPPPNYGYT
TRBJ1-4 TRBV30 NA AWNRQVSTEKLF
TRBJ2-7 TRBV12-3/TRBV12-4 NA ASSPDGFVEQY
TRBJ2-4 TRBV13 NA ASSLTGTAKNIQY
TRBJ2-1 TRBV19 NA ASSRRGEQF
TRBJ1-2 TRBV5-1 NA ASSVGGGGYT
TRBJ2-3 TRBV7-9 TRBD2 ASSPGLAGYTDTQY
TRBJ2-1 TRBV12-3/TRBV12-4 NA ASKRAGNNEQF